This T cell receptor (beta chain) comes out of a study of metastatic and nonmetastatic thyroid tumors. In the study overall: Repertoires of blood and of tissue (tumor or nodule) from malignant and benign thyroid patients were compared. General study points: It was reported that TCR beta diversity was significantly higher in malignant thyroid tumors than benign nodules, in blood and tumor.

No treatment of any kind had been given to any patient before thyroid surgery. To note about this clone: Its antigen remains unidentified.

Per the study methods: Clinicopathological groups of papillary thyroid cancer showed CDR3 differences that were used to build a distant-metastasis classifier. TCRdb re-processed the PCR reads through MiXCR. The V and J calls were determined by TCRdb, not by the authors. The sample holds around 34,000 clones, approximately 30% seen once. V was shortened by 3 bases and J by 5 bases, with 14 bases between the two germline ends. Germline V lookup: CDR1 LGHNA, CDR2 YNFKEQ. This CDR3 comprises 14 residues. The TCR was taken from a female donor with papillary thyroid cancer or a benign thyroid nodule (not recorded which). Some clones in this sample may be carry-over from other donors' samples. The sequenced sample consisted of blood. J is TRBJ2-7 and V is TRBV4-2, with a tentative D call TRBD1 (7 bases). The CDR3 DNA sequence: TGTGCCAGCAGCCAGGTCAGGGGGAGGAACGAGCAGTACTTC. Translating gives CASSQVRGRNEQYF.